The 10 T cell receptor beta chains in this list originate from one sample, sequenced in a study of CD8 T cells in ankylosing spondylitis. TCRdb re-analysed the 5' RACE reads in MiXCR, keeping a single row per CDR3 protein. The sample includes about 540,000 distinct CDR3 sequences, 12% seen only once; the top ten take 6.8%. Findings of the study overall: One TCR beta motif, made up of several highly homologous variants, appeared characteristic of ankylosing spondylitis blood.

For these receptors, no antigen is known. Sequencing was done on a sample of blood, either unsorted or a sorted T cell fraction (not recorded which). Source of these receptors: a male donor with ankylosing spondylitis.

This clonotype has more than one count but fewer than ten. The chain is built from TRBV5-1 and TRBJ2-3, with unresolved D. Germline CDR1 SGHRS, CDR2 YFSETQ. Between the trimmed V and J ends, which lost 6 bases and 1 base, there was a span of 9 bases. The CDR3 spans 13 residues. The DNA of the CDR3 is TGCGCCAGCACCTCTCCGGGCACAGATACGCAGTATTTT. It translates to CASTSPGTDTQYF.

As DNA, the CDR3 is TGCAGTGCCCCCGGTGGGACCGACGGAAACACCATATATTTT. Its protein product is CSAPGGTDGNTIYF. V usage is TRBV20-1 and J usage is TRBJ1-3; weak D call: TRBD1 (5 bases). Germline CDR1 DFQATT, CDR2 SNEGSKA (reference sequence). This CDR3 contains 14 residues. V was trimmed by 6 bases and J by 4 bases, leaving 16 bases between them.

This clonotype was seen repeatedly, ten times or more. This chain joins TRBV7-9 and TRBJ2-1, with D unclear. The germline V and J ends were trimmed by 5 bases and 6 bases, with 11 bases remaining between them. The CDR3 runs 13 residues. Per the germline V gene, CDR1 is SEHNR and CDR2 is FQNEAQ (reference sequence). The CDR3 here is CASSPSEINEQFF. CDR3 coding DNA: TGTGCCAGCAGCCCATCGGAAATCAATGAGCAGTTCTTC.

This clonotype was detected many times. The chain links TRBV5-1 to TRBJ2-3; D is unresolved. The CDR3 spans 14 residues. The germline gives CDR1 SGHRS, CDR2 YFSETQ. V shed 0 bases and J shed 6 bases, with 11 bases lying between them. CDR3: CASSLVLGPDTQYF. The CDR3 region has the DNA TGCGCCAGCAGCTTGGTTCTGGGTCCGGATACGCAGTATTTT.

The V call is TRBV6-4, the J call TRBJ2-3, with 7 bases lining up with TRBD1. CDR1 MRHNA and CDR2 SNTAGT come from the germline V gene. The CDR3 consists of 16 residues. V lost 8 bases to trimming and J lost 0 bases; unmatched junction nucleotides: 11. The CDR3 sequence is CASDRDGSSSTDTQYF. The CDR3 nucleotides read TGTGCCAGCGACAGGGATGGGTCTTCTAGCACAGATACGCAGTATTTT.

In its sample, this clonotype was seen many times. The chain employs TRBV7-9 and TRBJ1-1; D remains ambiguous. Trimming stripped 2 bases from V and 5 bases from J, with 12 bases between. CDR3 length: 14 amino acids. Germline lookup yields CDR1 SEHNR and CDR2 FQNEAQ (reference sequence). CDR3 DNA: TGTGCCAGCAGCTTAAACCATAAGGAAACTGAAGCTTTCTTT. Protein product: CASSLNHKETEAFF.

This clonotype was recorded at least ten times. The V gene is TRBV12-3 or TRBV12-4, the J gene TRBJ1-2; TRBD1 aligns across 11 bases. J gave up 0 bases and V 3 bases, and 9 bases lay outside the gene matches. This CDR3 spans 18 amino acids. The CDR3 region has the DNA TGTGCCAGCAGTTTCAGTCCCGGGACAGGGGGGACTAACTATGGCTACACCTTC. It is translated as CASSFSPGTGGTNYGYTF.

This clonotype was seen a few times. This chain connects TRBV10-2 to TRBJ2-7; TRBD1 matches 7 bases. CDR3 size: 15 residues. Germline V gene lookup returns CDR1 WSHSY and CDR2 SAAADI. V lost 3 bases and J lost 4; bases outside the gene matches: 9. In DNA form, the CDR3 reads TGCGCCAGCAGTGATGGCAGGGGGAAAAGGTACGAGCAGTACGTC. Translating gives CASSDGRGKRYEQYV.

The table lists this clonotype with many counts. The rearrangement links TRBV7-8 to TRBJ1-5; D unclear. CDR1 and CDR2 (germline): SGHVS, FQNEAQ. Trimming took 1 base from V and 4 from J, leaving 14 bases between them. The CDR3 covers 16 residues. CDR3 sequence (DNA): TGTGCCAGCAGCTTAGTTGGGCAGTATAGTAATCAGCCCCAGCATTTT. Translated: CASSLVGQYSNQPQHF. Combining the CDR3 with reference TRBV7-8 and TRBJ1-5 gives the whole variable domain GAGVSQSPRYKVAKRGQDVALRCDPISGHVSLFWYQQALGQGPEFLTYFQNEAQLDKSGLPSDRFFAERPEGSVSTLKIQRTQQEDSAVYLCASSLVGQYSNQPQHFGDGTRLSIL.

On this clonotype: Sequence at one end of the junction differs from germline and may be a read error. V usage is TRBV11-1 and J usage is TRBJ2-1; 8 bases line up with TRBD2. The CDR3 totals 14 residues. Germline loops: CDR1 SGHAT, CDR2 FQDESV (reference sequence). The CDR3 sequence: CASSLGSGSGEQFF. CDR3 coding DNA: TGTGCCAGCAGTTTAGGGAGCGGGAGTGGTGAGCAGTTCTTC.